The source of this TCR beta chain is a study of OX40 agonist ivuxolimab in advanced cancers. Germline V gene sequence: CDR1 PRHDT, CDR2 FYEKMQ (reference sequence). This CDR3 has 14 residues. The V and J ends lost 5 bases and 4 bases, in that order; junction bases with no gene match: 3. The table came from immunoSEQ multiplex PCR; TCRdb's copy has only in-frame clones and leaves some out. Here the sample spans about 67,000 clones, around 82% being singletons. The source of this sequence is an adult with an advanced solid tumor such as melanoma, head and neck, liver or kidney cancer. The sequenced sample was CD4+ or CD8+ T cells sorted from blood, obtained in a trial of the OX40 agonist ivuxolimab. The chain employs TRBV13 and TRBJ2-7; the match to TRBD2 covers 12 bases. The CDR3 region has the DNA TGTGCCAGCAGCAGACTAGCGGGAGCTTACGAGCAGTACTTC. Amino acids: CASSRLAGAYEQYF.